Here is one TCR beta chain with its context. Its matching antigen is unknown. This specimen comes from a study of T cells in localized non-small cell lung cancer. Assay used: immunoSEQ multiplex PCR; TCRdb lists only in-frame clones, some missing. Here the sample spans about 9,600 clones, around 41% being singletons. V gave up 5 bases and J gave up 8 bases, with 18 bases separating them. The CDR3 is made up of 14 amino acids. Germline V CDR1 and CDR2: LNHNV, YYDKDF (reference sequence). General study results and limits: Since sequencing was restricted to only one region of the tumor, intratumor heterogeneity remains a possibility.

The chain joins TRBV15 to TRBJ1-2; the D gene is possibly TRBD1 (5 bases). This TCR was sampled from a woman aged 35 to 70 with stage I lung adenocarcinoma. The input for sequencing was lymph node tissue, taken before any cancer treatment. The CDR3 loop reads CATSPSRGPSGYTF. For the CDR3, the DNA is TGTGCCACCAGCCCCTCAAGGGGTCCTAGCGGCTACACCTTC.